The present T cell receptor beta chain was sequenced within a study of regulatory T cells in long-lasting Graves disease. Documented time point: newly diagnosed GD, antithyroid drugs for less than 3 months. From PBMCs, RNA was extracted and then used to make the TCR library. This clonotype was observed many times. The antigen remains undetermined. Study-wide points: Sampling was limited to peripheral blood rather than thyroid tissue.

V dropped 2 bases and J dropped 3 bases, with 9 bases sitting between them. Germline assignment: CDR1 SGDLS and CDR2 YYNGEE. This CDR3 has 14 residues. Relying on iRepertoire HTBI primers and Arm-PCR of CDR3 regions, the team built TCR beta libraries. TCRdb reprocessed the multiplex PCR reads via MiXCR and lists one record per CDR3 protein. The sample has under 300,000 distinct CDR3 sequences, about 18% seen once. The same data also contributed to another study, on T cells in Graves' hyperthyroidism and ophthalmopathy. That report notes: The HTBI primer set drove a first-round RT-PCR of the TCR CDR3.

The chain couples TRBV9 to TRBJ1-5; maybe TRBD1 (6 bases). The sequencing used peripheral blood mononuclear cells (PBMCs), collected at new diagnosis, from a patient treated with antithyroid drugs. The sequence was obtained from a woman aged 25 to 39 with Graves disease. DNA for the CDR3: TGTGCCAGCAGCGTGGGACAAAACAATCAGCCCCAGCATTTT. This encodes CASSVGQNNQPQHF.